This T cell receptor beta chain emerged from a study of identical twins. Study-level results: Excess twin sharing in beta out-of-frame sequences was weaker.

TCRdb re-analysed the 5' RACE reads in MiXCR, keeping a single row per CDR3 protein. The sample shows around 960,000 distinct CDR3 sequences, approximately 13% of them seen only once. This clonotype was counted only a few times. Antigen unknown. Deletions cut 10 bases from V and 2 bases from J, with 16 bases between. The V gene's germline CDR1 is SNHLY and CDR2 FYNNEI. The CDR3 spans 14 residues. The data also belong to a second study, concerning yellow fever vaccine responses in identical twins.

The TCR originated in a woman aged 18-29 years in good health. The sequencing sample was made of PBMCs. V is TRBV2 and J is TRBJ2-3; possibly TRBD2 for D (6 bases). CDR3 sequence: CAIQNSGYTDTQYF. CDR3 bases: TGTGCCATTCAAAATAGCGGATACACAGATACGCAGTATTTT.